The 30 T cell receptor beta chains given below trace back to one sample, sequenced in a study of cytomegalovirus exposure and HLA in healthy donors. The PCR made use of 60 Vbeta and 13 Jbeta primers. The repertoire was sequenced with immunoSEQ multiplex PCR; TCRdb's copy has only in-frame clones and lacks some. The sample has 120,000 or so clones; around 80% are singletons. Sequences were obtained from PBMCs. The receptors here all came from a man between 45 and 60 years old in good health and CMV-seronegative.

The genes are TRBV19 and TRBJ1-4; TRBD1 might be the D (6 bases). Germline V CDR1 and CDR2: LNHDA, SQIVND (reference sequence). The CDR3 loop spans 14 amino acids. The germline V and J ends were trimmed by 6 bases and 7 bases, with 15 bases remaining between them. CDR3 sequence (DNA): TGTGCCAGTAGAAGGACAGCCCTCAGTGAAAAACTGTTTTTT. Translated, it gives CASRRTALSEKLFF.

The rearrangement links TRBV25-1 to TRBJ2-2; TRBD2 is a possible D gene (5 bases). Trimming removed 6 bases from V and 0 bases from J, with 14 bases in between. Per the germline V gene, CDR1 is MGHDK and CDR2 is SYGVNS. The CDR3 totals 16 residues. For the CDR3, the DNA is TGTGCCAGCAGCCGGATGCCGGGAACGAACACCGGGGAGCTGTTTTTT. Its protein is CASSRMPGTNTGELFF. Variable domain in full (rest from reference TRBV25-1 and TRBJ2-2): EADIYQTPRYLVIGTGKKITLECSQTMGHDKMYWYQQDPGMELHLIHYSYGVNSTEKGDLSSESTVSRIRTEHFPLTLESARPSHTSQYLCASSRMPGTNTGELFFGEGSRLTVL.

In its sample, this clone was seen a few times. The rearrangement uses TRBV6-5 and TRBJ1-2, with 8 bases aligning to TRBD1. Looked up from germline, CDR1 is MNHEY and CDR2 is SVGAGI. This CDR3 spans 16 amino acids. The V segment lost 0 bases and the J segment 3 bases; nucleotides outside the gene matches: 6. This chain's CDR3 is CASSYSTAGGDYGYTF. CDR3 coding DNA: TGTGCCAGCAGTTACTCAACGGCAGGGGGCGACTATGGCTACACCTTC.

The CDR3 DNA is TGCGCCAGCAGCCAGGTAGGGGTCCGCACAGATACGCAGTATTTT. Translating it yields CASSQVGVRTDTQYF. The V gene is TRBV4-1, the J gene TRBJ2-3, with D possibly being TRBD1 (5 bases). Trimming pared 3 bases from V and 1 base from J, leaving 11 bases between. CDR3 length equals 15 residues. Per germline, CDR1 MGHRA and CDR2 YSYEKL.

This CDR3 is CASSQAPGGYTF. CDR3 DNA sequence: TGCGCCAGCAGCCAGGCACCCGGGGGCTACACCTTC. The chain joins TRBV4-3 to TRBJ1-2; D is undetermined. V dropped 3 bases and J dropped 8 bases, with 10 bases sitting between them. In germline, CDR1 is LGHNA, CDR2 YSLEER. This CDR3 is built from 12 residues.

The gene calls are TRBV28 and TRBJ1-1; D not certain. CDR3 size: 11 residues. Looked up from germline, CDR1 is MDHEN and CDR2 is SYDVKM. V was cut by 6 bases and J by 4 bases, with 6 bases left in between. In DNA, the CDR3 is TGTGCCAGCAGAGTGAGCACTGAAGCTTTCTTT. Its protein product is CASRVSTEAFF. The variable domain in full, completed from reference TRBV28 and TRBJ1-1, reads DVKVTQSSRYLVKRTGEKVFLECVQDMDHENMFWYRQDPGLGLRLIYFSYDVKMKEKGDIPEGYSVSREKKERFSLILESASTNQTSMYLCASRVSTEAFFGQGTRLTVV.

V usage is TRBV4-3 and J usage is TRBJ1-3; 10 bases match TRBD1. Looked up from germline, CDR1 is LGHNA and CDR2 is YSLEER. The CDR3 is made up of 18 amino acids. V gave up 0 bases and J gave up 8 bases; unmatched junction bases: 13. The CDR3, as DNA: TGCGCCAGCAGCCAAGATACTGACTTGGACAGGGGGAAGTACACCATATATTTT. Its translation is CASSQDTDLDRGKYTIYF.

This rearrangement joins TRBV6-1 to TRBJ2-4, with 10 bases fitting TRBD1. The germline V gene encodes CDR1 MNHNS and CDR2 SASEGT. J lost 1 base, V lost 8 bases, and 11 bases had no gene match. This CDR3 is 17 amino acids long. The CDR3 region has the DNA TGTGCCAGCCGTGGGACAGGGGAACTCCGGGCCAAAAACATTCAGTACTTC. Its protein product is CASRGTGELRAKNIQYF.

This clone is a singleton in its sample. The J gene is TRBJ2-7, the V gene TRBV11-2; 7 nucleotides align to TRBD1. This CDR3 has 13 amino acids. Germline V CDR1 and CDR2: SGHAT, FQNNGV. J gave up 3 bases and V 5 bases, and 4 bases lay outside the gene matches. This CDR3 reads CASSPRGIYEQYF. The CDR3 region has the DNA TGTGCCAGCAGCCCCAGGGGGATCTACGAGCAGTACTTC.

The J gene is TRBJ1-1, the V gene TRBV19, with D unclear. Germline V gene lookup returns CDR1 LNHDA and CDR2 SQIVND (reference sequence). The V end was cut by 3 bases, the J end by 5 bases, with 4 bases between. The CDR3 length is 11 residues. CDR3 in amino acids: CASSMTTEAFF. The CDR3 region has the DNA TGTGCCAGTAGTATGACAACTGAAGCTTTCTTT. Based on the CDR3 plus reference TRBV19 and TRBJ1-1, the full variable domain is DGGITQSPKYLFRKEGQNVTLSCEQNLNHDAMYWYRQDPGQGLRLIYYSQIVNDFQKGDIAEGYSVSREKKESFPLTVTSAQKNPTAFYLCASSMTTEAFFGQGTRLTVV.

CDR3 nucleotides: TGTGCCAGCTCACCAGGACAGGGGGTCCACGAGCAGTACTTC. Amino acids: CASSPGQGVHEQYF. The J gene is TRBJ2-7, the V gene TRBV18; TRBD1 matches at 10 bases. This CDR3 is built from 14 residues. V shed 2 bases and J 5 bases; nucleotides not matched to a gene: 3. The germline gives CDR1 KGHSH, CDR2 LQKENI.

This clone was observed a few times. V usage is TRBV28 and J usage is TRBJ2-7; 8 nucleotides align to TRBD1. V trimming: 7 bases; J trimming: 0 bases; junction bases outside the gene matches: 8. The CDR3 extends over 15 amino acids. Germline V CDR1 and CDR2: MDHEN, SYDVKM. The CDR3 region is CASTRTGTGSYEQYF. The CDR3 bases are TGTGCCAGCACCAGGACCGGGACAGGCTCCTACGAGCAGTACTTC. Using reference TRBV28 and TRBJ2-7 for the parts outside the CDR3, the full variable domain is DVKVTQSSRYLVKRTGEKVFLECVQDMDHENMFWYRQDPGLGLRLIYFSYDVKMKEKGDIPEGYSVSREKKERFSLILESASTNQTSMYLCASTRTGTGSYEQYFGPGTRLTVT.

The rearrangement joins TRBV29-1 to TRBJ1-1, with no clear D. This CDR3 comprises 13 residues. V lost 7 bases and J lost 1, with 13 bases in between. The germline V gene encodes CDR1 SQVTM and CDR2 ANQGSEA. The CDR3: CSGAMDSNTEAFF. In DNA form, the CDR3 reads TGCAGCGGGGCCATGGATTCGAACACTGAAGCTTTCTTT.

The chain couples TRBV6-1 to TRBJ2-5; D is unclear. TRBJ2-7 explains the end of the DNA better; the J call may be wrong. This CDR3 is built from 12 residues. From germline, CDR1 is MNHNS and CDR2 SASEGT. The CDR3 bases are TGTGCCAGCAGTGAGAAGAACTACGAGCAGTACTTC. Translating gives CASSEKNYEQYF.

This chain connects TRBV28 to TRBJ2-7; 10 nucleotides agree with TRBD2. This CDR3 spans 15 amino acids. Germline CDR1 and CDR2: MDHEN and SYDVKM. Germline trimming cut 7 bases from V and 3 bases from J; bases unmatched to any gene: 9. The DNA of the CDR3 is TGTGCCAGCATAGCGGGGACTAGCGTCTTCTACGAGCAGTACTTC. Translating it yields CASIAGTSVFYEQYF.

This chain uses TRBV2 with TRBJ1-2; D gene uncertain. The V gene's germline CDR1 is SNHLY and CDR2 FYNNEI. CDR3 length: 13 residues. Trimming stripped 6 bases from V and 8 bases from J, with 16 bases between. The CDR3 DNA is TGTGCCAGCAGCTTTCTTTACAGTACCGGCTACACCTTC. Its translation is CASSFLYSTGYTF.

The J gene is TRBJ2-1, the V gene TRBV27, with 12 bases matching TRBD2. CDR3 size: 21 residues. Trimming at V came to 2 bases and at J to 2 bases, leaving 16 bases not matched to a gene. The germline CDR1 and CDR2 sequences are MNHEY and SMNVEV (reference sequence). The DNA of the CDR3 is TGTGCCAGCAGTTTAGGCCAGGACAGAGAAAGGACTAGCGGGGCCTACAATGAGCAGTTCTTC. As protein: CASSLGQDRERTSGAYNEQFF.

This clone was detected a few times. The chain's CDR3 is CASSSGQGSHGYTF. CDR3 nucleotide sequence: TGTGCCAGCAGCTCGGGACAGGGGAGCCATGGCTACACCTTC. This chain links TRBV7-6 with TRBJ1-2; TRBD1 matches 10 bases. The V gene end was trimmed by 4 bases and the J gene end by 6 bases; junction bases not matched to a gene: 5. CDR1 is SGHVS and CDR2 is FNYEAQ in the germline V gene. This CDR3 is built from 14 residues.

The chain joins TRBV27 to TRBJ2-2; no clear D. The V gene's germline CDR1 is MNHEY and CDR2 SMNVEV (reference sequence). V was clipped by 3 bases and J by 8 bases, with 7 bases between them. The CDR3 contains 12 residues. The CDR3 sequence: CASSFFEGELFF. Written as DNA, the CDR3 is TGTGCCAGCAGTTTTTTCGAGGGGGAGCTGTTTTTT.

This chain joins TRBV13 and TRBJ2-1; a weak D match, TRBD2 (6 bases). Germline V gene sequence: CDR1 PRHDT, CDR2 FYEKMQ (reference sequence). CDR3 size: 14 residues. Trimming left V 5 bases short and J 3 bases short, with 11 bases between. The CDR3 loop is CASSPREVYNEQFF. DNA for the CDR3: TGTGCCAGCAGCCCGAGGGAGGTCTACAATGAGCAGTTCTTC.

The V call is TRBV19, the J call TRBJ1-5; tentatively, D is TRBD1 (5 bases). Deletions cut 4 bases from V and 0 bases from J, with 13 bases between. The CDR3 has 16 residues. From germline, CDR1 is LNHDA and CDR2 SQIVND (reference sequence). CDR3 nucleotides: TGTGCCAGTAGTACCGTGGGGGGAAATAGCAATCAGCCCCAGCATTTT. Protein product: CASSTVGGNSNQPQHF.

V gene TRBV6-5 combines with J gene TRBJ1-3, with 7 nucleotides matching TRBD1. The germline gives CDR1 MNHEY, CDR2 SVGAGI. The CDR3 extends over 14 amino acids. The V gene end was trimmed by 7 bases and the J gene end by 0 bases; junction bases not matched to a gene: 3. CDR3: CASIGDSSGNTIYF. CDR3 nucleotide sequence: TGTGCCAGCATCGGGGACAGCTCTGGAAACACCATATATTTT.

V gene TRBV7-9 combines with J gene TRBJ2-1; D perhaps matches TRBD1 (5 bases). V was trimmed by 1 base and J by 8 bases, leaving 12 bases between them. The CDR3 spans 14 residues. Germline V gene sequence: CDR1 SEHNR, CDR2 FQNEAQ (reference sequence). The CDR3 nucleotides are TGTGCCAGCAGCTTAGTTCAGGGATACGATGAGCAGTTCTTC. This gives the protein CASSLVQGYDEQFF.

The V and J genes are TRBV14 and TRBJ2-1; 8 nucleotides line up with TRBD1. V lost 0 bases to trimming and J lost 1 base; unmatched junction nucleotides: 2. This CDR3 region has 16 residues. The V gene's germline CDR1 is SGHDN and CDR2 FVKESK. The CDR3 is CASSQEDRVSYNEQFF. DNA for the CDR3: TGTGCCAGCAGCCAAGAGGACAGGGTGTCCTACAATGAGCAGTTCTTC.

The rearrangement uses TRBV5-4 and TRBJ2-5; no clear D. CDR3 length equals 12 residues. Germline assignment: CDR1 SGHNT and CDR2 YYREEE (reference sequence). V lost 4 bases and J 3 bases, leaving 7 bases between the germline ends. The CDR3 spells CASSAPKETQYF. Here the CDR3 DNA reads TGTGCCAGCAGCGCCCCTAAAGAGACCCAGTACTTC.

The V and J genes are TRBV30 and TRBJ1-6; 8 nucleotides line up with TRBD1. The V gene's germline CDR1 is GTSNPN and CDR2 SVGIG (reference sequence). The junction had 4 bases not matched to a gene; V was cut back by 0 bases and J by 9 bases. The length of the CDR3 is 14 residues. The CDR3 is CAWSVDRGSSPLHF. In nucleotides, the CDR3 is TGTGCCTGGAGTGTAGACAGGGGAAGTTCACCCCTCCACTTT.

This clone was detected only a few times. The chain uses TRBV2 and TRBJ1-1; D is ambiguous. The CDR3 is made up of 13 amino acids. The germline V gene encodes CDR1 SNHLY and CDR2 FYNNEI. V lost 4 bases to trimming and J lost 2 bases, with 8 bases between them. The CDR3 loop is CASSVASNTEAFF. The CDR3 coding sequence is TGTGCCAGCAGTGTAGCTAGCAACACTGAAGCTTTCTTT.

V usage is TRBV6-5 and J usage is TRBJ1-2, with D unresolved. This CDR3 contains 12 residues. Trimming took 5 bases from V and 4 from J, leaving 8 bases between them. CDR1 and CDR2 (germline): MNHEY, SVGAGI. CDR3 sequence: CASSNRFYGYTF. The CDR3 DNA reads TGTGCCAGCAGTAACCGGTTCTATGGCTACACCTTC.

This chain uses TRBV28 with TRBJ2-7; D may be TRBD2 (5 bases). Germline V gives CDR1 MDHEN, CDR2 SYDVKM. Trimming stripped 6 bases from V and 5 bases from J, with 20 bases between. This CDR3 has 15 residues. This chain's CDR3 is CASSRGSRWRNEQYF. CDR3 nucleotides: TGTGCCAGCAGCCGCGGATCTCGGTGGAGGAACGAGCAGTACTTC.

The chain combines TRBV10-2 with TRBJ2-7; 15 nucleotides match TRBD2. The junction had 12 bases not matched to a gene; V was cut back by 0 bases and J by 6 bases. Per the germline V gene, CDR1 is WSHSY and CDR2 is SAAADI. This CDR3 has 19 residues. Here the CDR3 reads CASSESQPVGGLAGGEQYF. As DNA, the CDR3 is TGCGCCAGCAGTGAGTCCCAACCGGTTGGGGGACTAGCGGGAGGCGAGCAGTACTTC.